This T cell receptor (beta chain) emerged from a study of blood T cell repertoires in COVID-19. Study-wide background: The study drew acute and convalescent COVID-19 samples from the United States, Italy and Spain. T cells, B-cell-depleted T cells, or PBMCs provided the cDNA or gDNA that served as material.

Only one count was recorded for this clone. Per germline, CDR1 SGHRS and CDR2 YFSETQ. Trimming stripped 0 bases from V and 8 bases from J, with 14 bases between. This CDR3 has 15 residues. As processed by the authors: Using reference gene primer amplification, nucleated cell counts were estimated. Profiled with immunoSEQ multiplex PCR; TCRdb holds only in-frame clones, not every one. V, J and clone size are those of that table, while D and trimming were read from the DNA. The sample comprises under 300,000 clones, 65% to 85% of which are singletons, and around 5.4% rests with the top ten. The chain links TRBV5-1 to TRBJ1-4; D not certain. The origin of this receptor is an elderly man with acute or convalescent COVID-19. The sample was peripheral blood. The CDR3 here is CASSLGARSSEKLFF. The CDR3 DNA follows: TGCGCCAGCAGCTTGGGCGCGAGAAGTAGCGAAAAACTGTTTTTT.